What follows describes a single TCR beta chain. The data belong to a study of T-cell reconstitution after alpha-beta-depleted transplantation in children. Researchers prepared the TCRbeta library using unique molecular identifiers, the study reports. TCRdb used MiXCR to reprocess the PCR reads, holding one entry per CDR3 protein. Among about 610,000 distinct CDR3 sequences listed, over 9.5% were seen once. This TCR was sampled from a human donor who donated a stem cell graft to a child with acute myeloid leukemia. Sequencing was performed on PBMCs from the stem cell graft donor, taken from the stem cell graft.

The CDR3 DNA is TGTGCCAGCAGTCCCACCGGGACGGACTATGGCTACACCTTC. Its protein is CASSPTGTDYGYTF. This chain links TRBV12-3 or TRBV12-4 with TRBJ1-2; possible D gene TRBD1, 5 bases. With 5 bases removed from V and 3 bases from J, the gap between germline ends came to 13 bases. The CDR3 length is 14 residues.